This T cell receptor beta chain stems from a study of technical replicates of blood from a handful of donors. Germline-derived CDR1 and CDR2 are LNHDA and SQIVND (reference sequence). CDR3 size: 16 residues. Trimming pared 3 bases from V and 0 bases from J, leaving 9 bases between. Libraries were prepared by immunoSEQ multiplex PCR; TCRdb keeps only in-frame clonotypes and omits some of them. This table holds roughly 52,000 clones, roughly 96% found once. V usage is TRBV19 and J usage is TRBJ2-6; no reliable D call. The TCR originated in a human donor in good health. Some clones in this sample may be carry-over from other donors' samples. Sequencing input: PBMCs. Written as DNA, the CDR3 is TGTGCCAGTAGTATTGCGAGGCCCTCTGGGGCCAACGTCCTGACTTTC. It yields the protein CASSIARPSGANVLTF.